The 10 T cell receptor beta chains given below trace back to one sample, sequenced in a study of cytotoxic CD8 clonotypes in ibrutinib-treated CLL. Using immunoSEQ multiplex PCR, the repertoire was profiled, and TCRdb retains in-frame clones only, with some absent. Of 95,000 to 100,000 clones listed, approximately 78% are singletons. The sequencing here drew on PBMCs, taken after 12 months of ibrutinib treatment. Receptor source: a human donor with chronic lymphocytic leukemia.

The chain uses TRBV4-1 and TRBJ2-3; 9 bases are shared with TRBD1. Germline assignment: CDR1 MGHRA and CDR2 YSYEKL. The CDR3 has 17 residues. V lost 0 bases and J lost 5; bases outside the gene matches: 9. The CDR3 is CASSQDPTGGGKDTQYF. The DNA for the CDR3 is TGCGCCAGCAGCCAAGATCCAACAGGGGGCGGAAAAGATACGCAGTATTTT.

CDR3 nucleotide sequence: TGTGCCAGCAGTTTCATAAGGGGGGCTGCTGGCTACACCTTC. It translates to CASSFIRGAAGYTF. This sequence joins TRBV28 and TRBJ1-2, with a possible D match to TRBD1 (6 bases). V was trimmed by 3 bases and J by 7 bases, leaving 15 bases between them. In germline, CDR1 is MDHEN, CDR2 SYDVKM. The length of the CDR3 is 14 residues.

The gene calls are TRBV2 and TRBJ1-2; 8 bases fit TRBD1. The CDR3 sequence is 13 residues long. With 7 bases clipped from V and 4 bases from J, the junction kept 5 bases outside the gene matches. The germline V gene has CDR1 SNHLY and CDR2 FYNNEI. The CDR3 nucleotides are TGTGCCAGCATGCAGGGGGCCGGCTATGGCTACACCTTC. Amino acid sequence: CASMQGAGYGYTF.

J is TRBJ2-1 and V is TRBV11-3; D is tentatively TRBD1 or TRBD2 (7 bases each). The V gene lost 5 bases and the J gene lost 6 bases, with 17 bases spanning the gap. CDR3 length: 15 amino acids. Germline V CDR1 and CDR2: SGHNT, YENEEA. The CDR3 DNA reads TGTGCCAGCAGCCCAGGGGGGAGGGAGGTCAATGAGCAGTTCTTC. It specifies CASSPGGREVNEQFF.

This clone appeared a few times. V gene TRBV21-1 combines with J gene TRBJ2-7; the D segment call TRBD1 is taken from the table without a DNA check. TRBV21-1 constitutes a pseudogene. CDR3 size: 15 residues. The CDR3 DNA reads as TGTGCCAGCAGCATCCGGGACAGGGGTAGATACGAGCAGTACTTC. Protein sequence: CASSIRDRGRYEQYF.

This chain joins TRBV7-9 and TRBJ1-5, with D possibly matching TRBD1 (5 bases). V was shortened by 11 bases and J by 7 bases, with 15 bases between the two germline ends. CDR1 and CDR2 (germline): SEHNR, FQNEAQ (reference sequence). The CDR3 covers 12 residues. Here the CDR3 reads CALPEGRQPQHF. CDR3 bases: TGTGCCCTCCCAGAGGGGCGACAGCCCCAGCATTTT. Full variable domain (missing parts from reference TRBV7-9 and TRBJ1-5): DTGVSQNPRHKITKRGQNVTFRCDPISEHNRLYWYRQTLGQGPEFLTYFQNEAQLEKSRLLSDRFSAERPKGSFSTLEIQRTEQGDSAMYLCALPEGRQPQHFGDGTRLSIL.

CDR3 DNA: TGTGCCAGCAGCTTAGCATCAGGACTAGCGGGCTACAATGAGCAGTTCTTC. Protein sequence: CASSLASGLAGYNEQFF. V is TRBV7-9 and J is TRBJ2-1; TRBD2 agrees at 11 bases. Trimming cost V 0 bases and J 3 bases; bases outside gene matches: 4. CDR3 size: 17 residues. Per the germline V gene, CDR1 is SEHNR and CDR2 is FQNEAQ (reference sequence).

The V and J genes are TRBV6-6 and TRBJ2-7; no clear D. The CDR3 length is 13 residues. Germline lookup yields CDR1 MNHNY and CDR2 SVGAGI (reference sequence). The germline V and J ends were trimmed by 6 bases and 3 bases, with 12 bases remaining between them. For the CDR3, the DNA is TGTGCCAGCAGCGGACCAGCTGGCTACGAGCAGTACTTC. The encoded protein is CASSGPAGYEQYF.

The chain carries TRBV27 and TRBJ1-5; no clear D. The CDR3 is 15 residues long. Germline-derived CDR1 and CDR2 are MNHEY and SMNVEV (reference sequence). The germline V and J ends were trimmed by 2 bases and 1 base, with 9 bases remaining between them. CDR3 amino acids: CASSLGVGSNQPQHF. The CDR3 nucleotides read TGTGCCAGCAGTTTAGGTGTAGGGAGCAATCAGCCCCAGCATTTT.

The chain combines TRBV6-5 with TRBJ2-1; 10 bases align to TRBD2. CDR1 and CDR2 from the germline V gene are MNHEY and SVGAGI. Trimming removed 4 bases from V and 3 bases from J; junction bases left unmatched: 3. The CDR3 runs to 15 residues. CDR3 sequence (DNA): TGTGCCAGCAGTTCTAGCGGGGGTAACTACAATGAGCAGTTCTTC. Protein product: CASSSSGGNYNEQFF.